The clone carrying this T cell receptor beta chain was observed a handful of times. Its antigen is as yet unknown. Different DNA sequences within this sample yield the same CDR3. Trimming removed 0 bases from V and 4 bases from J; junction bases left unmatched: 6. The CDR3 is 15 amino acids. CDR1 and CDR2 from the germline V gene are GTSNPN and SVGIG (reference sequence). These data are taken from a study of beta chain features in type 1 diabetes. Study results and limitations: People with Type 1 diabetes carried modestly yet significantly shorter TCRB CDR3s in all four CD4+ subsets.

TCRB transcripts that were expressed got sequenced, as all of the isolated RNA had been reverse transcribed. Libraries were prepared by immunoSEQ multiplex PCR; TCRdb keeps only in-frame clonotypes and omits some of them. The sample records 640,000 or so clones, roughly an eighth being singletons. V usage is TRBV30 and J usage is TRBJ1-1, with 9 nucleotides matching TRBD1. The sample was naive CD4+ T cells from blood. The receptor's source is a man aged 18 to 30 with type 1 diabetes. CDR3 nucleotides: TGTGCCTGGAGTGTCCCGGGACAGGGAGGCACTGAAGCTTTCTTT. Translated: CAWSVPGQGGTEAFF.